This paragraph covers one TCR beta chain sequence. The antigen is not known. Specified treatment: oral pan-JAK inhibitor, 5-10 mg twice daily. Trimming took 5 bases from V and 5 from J; bases not matched to a gene: 0. This CDR3 is 12 amino acids long. Germline V gene data show CDR1 as MNHEY and CDR2 as SMNVEV (reference sequence). Extracted RNA was reverse transcribed, and the resulting cDNA served as sequencing template. Assay: immunoSEQ multiplex PCR; the TCRdb copy retains only in-frame clones and omits some. Counted here are over 90,000 clones, 86% occurring once; the ten biggest clones make up more than 9.5%. The source of the sample is a study of CD8+ T cells in alopecia areata. Study-level findings and limits: With patients, TCR sharing proved less clear than in mice, a difference possibly related to HLA.

The chain has TRBV27 and TRBJ2-3; 8 bases agree with TRBD2. This specimen was CD8+ T cells sorted from blood, taken between weeks 30 and 35, from a patient treated with tofacitinib. This sequence was found in a human donor with alopecia areata. The CDR3 DNA reads as TGTGCCAGCAGTCTAGCGGGAGATACGCAGTATTTT. Encoded protein: CASSLAGDTQYF.